The 8 T cell receptor beta chains in this list originate from one sample, sequenced in a study of human T cells and chemical hapten exposure. TCRdb ran MiXCR on the RACE reads and lists one entry per CDR3 protein. The data contain 30,000 or so distinct CDR3 sequences, 7.4% of them seen just once; the ten biggest clones take up approximately 9.8%. Time point given: healthy volunteer bleed at 2 weeks. Extraction yielded total RNA from whole blood (unfractionated). The specimen was whole blood. Receptors originate from a human donor in good health. Some clones in this sample may be carry-over from other donors' samples.

The sample holds a few counts of this clonotype. The genes are TRBV2 and TRBJ2-3; D may be TRBD1 (6 bases). V lost 6 bases, J lost 0 bases, and 13 bases lay in between. The CDR3 is 15 residues long. Germline loops: CDR1 SNHLY, CDR2 FYNNEI. The CDR3 loop is CASRRGTPSTDTQYF. In DNA, the CDR3 is TGTGCCAGCAGGAGGGGGACCCCTAGCACAGATACGCAGTATTTT.

The chain has TRBV6-2 or TRBV6-3 and TRBJ1-6, with D hard to call. The V and J ends lost 6 bases and 0 bases respectively, with 15 bases between them. From germline, CDR1 is MNHEY and CDR2 SVGEGT. The CDR3 runs 17 residues. The CDR3 nucleotides read TGTGCCAGCAGAAACGAAAGAGGGCGCTCCTATAATTCACCCCTCCACTTT. The encoded protein is CASRNERGRSYNSPLHF.

In this sample, this clonotype turned up many times. The CDR3 DNA reads as TGTGCCAGCAGCCAGGGGAGGGGGTCACCCCTCCACTTT. Protein: CASSQGRGSPLHF. V is TRBV3-1 and J is TRBJ1-6, with D perhaps matching TRBD1 (6 bases). This CDR3 comprises 13 residues. V was trimmed by 3 bases and J by 10 bases, leaving 10 bases between them. Germline lookup yields CDR1 LGHDT and CDR2 YNNKEL (reference sequence).

This clonotype was seen repeatedly, ten times or more. The chain joins TRBV7-2 to TRBJ1-1, with D unclear. The CDR3 extends over 13 amino acids. Germline V CDR1 and CDR2: SGHTA, FQGNSA. Between the trimmed V and J ends, which lost 6 bases and 1 base, there was a span of 9 bases. The CDR3 is CASRRGPNTEAFF. CDR3 DNA sequence: TGTGCCAGCAGGAGAGGGCCGAACACTGAAGCTTTCTTT.

With regard to this clonotype: The DNA is omitted, as the CDR3 cannot be located on it reliably, and the CDR3 follows TCRdb's listing. V and J are TRBV6-2 or TRBV6-3 and TRBJ2-1; the table's TRBD1 call for D was not verified on the DNA. The CDR3 is made up of 16 amino acids, end residues included. Germline values: CDR1 MNHEY, CDR2 SVGEGT. CDR3 amino acids: CASSFGPGGWGNEQFF.

The rearrangement links TRBV12-3 or TRBV12-4 to TRBJ1-1, with no clear D. Trimming took off 3 bases at V and 0 bases at J, with 20 bases between the two ends. The CDR3 is 18 amino acids. This CDR3 reads CASSFSSRGLLLNTEAFF. Here the CDR3 DNA reads TGTGCCAGCAGTTTTAGTTCAAGAGGGCTACTATTGAACACTGAAGCTTTCTTT.

This clonotype was detected many times. An end of the junction does not agree with germline; a read error may underlie this. The genes are TRBV27 and TRBJ2-7, with TRBD1 matching 10 bases. The CDR3 length is 15 residues. Germline-derived CDR1 and CDR2 are MNHEY and SMNVEV (reference sequence). DNA of the CDR3: TGTGCCAGCAGCCTCGGGACAGGGGCCTCCCACGAGCAGTACTTC. Its translation: CASSLGTGASHEQYF.

The chain has TRBV20-1 and TRBJ2-3; 9 bases fit TRBD2. Germline values: CDR1 DFQATT, CDR2 SNEGSKA (reference sequence). The CDR3 runs to 15 residues. Trimming took 2 bases from V and 3 from J; bases not matched to a gene: 6. CDR3: CSARRGSGRTDTQYF. The CDR3 DNA reads as TGCAGTGCTAGACGTGGTAGCGGGAGAACAGATACGCAGTATTTT.